This TCR beta chain was identified in a study of T cell repertoires in cytomegalovirus infection. In the study overall: Signatures in public TCR beta sequences pointed to both CMV infection and matching HLA type.

TCRdb passed the reads through MiXCR, listing each CDR3 protein once. The table shows under 150,000 distinct CDR3 sequences, with around 31% occurring only once. Remarks on this clonotype: Its antigen is as yet unknown.

Findings and limits, study-wide: Cumulative public TCR beta family frequency identified CMV carriers with the relevant HLA.

The TCR was taken from a human donor in good health (CMV status not recorded). Some clones in this sample may be carry-over from other donors' samples. Sequences were derived from CD8+ T cells from cultured PBMCs, sampled from culture after CMV antigen stimulation.

The chain's CDR3 is CASSSQAGPPYEQYF. The CDR3, as DNA: TGTGCCAGCAGTTCACAAGCGGGGCCCCCCTACGAGCAGTACTTC. This chain uses TRBV12-3 or TRBV12-4 with TRBJ2-7; 7 nucleotides line up with TRBD2. The CDR3 sequence is 15 residues long. Trimming at V came to 4 bases and at J to 2 bases, leaving 8 bases not matched to a gene.